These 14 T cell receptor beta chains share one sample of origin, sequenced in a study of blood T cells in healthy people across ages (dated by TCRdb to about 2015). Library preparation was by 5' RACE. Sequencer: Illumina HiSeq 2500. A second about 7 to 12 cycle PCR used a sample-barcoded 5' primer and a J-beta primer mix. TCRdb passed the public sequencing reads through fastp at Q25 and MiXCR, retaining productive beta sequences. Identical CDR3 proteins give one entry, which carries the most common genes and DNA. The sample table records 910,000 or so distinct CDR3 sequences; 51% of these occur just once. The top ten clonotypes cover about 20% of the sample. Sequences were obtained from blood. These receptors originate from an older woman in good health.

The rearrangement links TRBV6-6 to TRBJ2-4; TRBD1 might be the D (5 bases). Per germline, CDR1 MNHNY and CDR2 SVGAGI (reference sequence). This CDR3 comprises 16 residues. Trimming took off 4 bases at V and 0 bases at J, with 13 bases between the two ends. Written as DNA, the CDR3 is TGTGCCAGCAGTTTAGAAAGACAGCTAGCCAAAAACATTCAGTACTTC. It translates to CASSLERQLAKNIQYF.

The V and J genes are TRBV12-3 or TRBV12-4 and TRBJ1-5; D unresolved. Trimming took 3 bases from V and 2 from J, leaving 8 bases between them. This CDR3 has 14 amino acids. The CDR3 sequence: CASSLVTGNQPQHF. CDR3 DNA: TGTGCCAGCAGTTTGGTAACAGGCAATCAGCCCCAGCATTTT.

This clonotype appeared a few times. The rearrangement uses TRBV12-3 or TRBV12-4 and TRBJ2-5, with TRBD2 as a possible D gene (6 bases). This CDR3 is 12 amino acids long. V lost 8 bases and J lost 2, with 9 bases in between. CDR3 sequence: CASGAGQETQYF. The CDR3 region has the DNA TGTGCCAGCGGAGCGGGTCAAGAGACCCAGTACTTC.

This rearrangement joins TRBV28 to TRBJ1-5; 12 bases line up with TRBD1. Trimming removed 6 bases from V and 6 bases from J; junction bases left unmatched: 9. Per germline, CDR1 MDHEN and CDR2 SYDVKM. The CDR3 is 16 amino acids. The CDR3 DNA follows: TGTGCCAGCAGCACGCCGGGACAGGGGGCGGGTCAGCCCCAGCATTTT. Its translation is CASSTPGQGAGQPQHF.

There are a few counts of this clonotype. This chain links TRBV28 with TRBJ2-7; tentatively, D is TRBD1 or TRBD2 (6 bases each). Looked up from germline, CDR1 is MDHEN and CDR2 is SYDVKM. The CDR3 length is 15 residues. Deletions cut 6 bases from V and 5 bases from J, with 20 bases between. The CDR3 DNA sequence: TGTGCCAGCAGAAATACAGGGTCGCAGCGGGACGAGCAGTACTTC. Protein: CASRNTGSQRDEQYF.

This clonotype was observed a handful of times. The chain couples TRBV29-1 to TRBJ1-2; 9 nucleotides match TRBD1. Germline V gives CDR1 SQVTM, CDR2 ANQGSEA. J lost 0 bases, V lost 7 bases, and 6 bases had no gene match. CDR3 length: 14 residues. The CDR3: CSATGTGTNYGYTF. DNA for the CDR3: TGCAGCGCGACCGGGACAGGGACTAACTATGGCTACACCTTC.

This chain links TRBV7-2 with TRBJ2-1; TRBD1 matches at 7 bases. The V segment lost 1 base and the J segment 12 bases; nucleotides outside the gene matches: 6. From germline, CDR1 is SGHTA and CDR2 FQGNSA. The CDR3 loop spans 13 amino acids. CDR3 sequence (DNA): TGTGCCAGCAGCTTAGTGGTCCACAGGGGGCAGTTCTTC. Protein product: CASSLVVHRGQFF.

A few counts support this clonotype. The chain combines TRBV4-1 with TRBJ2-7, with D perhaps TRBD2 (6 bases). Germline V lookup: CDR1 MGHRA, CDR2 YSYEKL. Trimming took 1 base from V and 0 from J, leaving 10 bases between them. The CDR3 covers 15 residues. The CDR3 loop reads CASSQVRDFSYEQYF. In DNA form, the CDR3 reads TGCGCCAGCAGCCAAGTCCGGGACTTCTCCTACGAGCAGTACTTC.

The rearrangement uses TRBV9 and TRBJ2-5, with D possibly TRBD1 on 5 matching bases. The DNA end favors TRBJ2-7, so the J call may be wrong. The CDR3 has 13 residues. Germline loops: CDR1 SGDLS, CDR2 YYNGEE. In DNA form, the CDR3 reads TGTGCCAGCAGCTTCCTAGACAGTGGCGAGCAGTACTTC. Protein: CASSFLDSGEQYF.

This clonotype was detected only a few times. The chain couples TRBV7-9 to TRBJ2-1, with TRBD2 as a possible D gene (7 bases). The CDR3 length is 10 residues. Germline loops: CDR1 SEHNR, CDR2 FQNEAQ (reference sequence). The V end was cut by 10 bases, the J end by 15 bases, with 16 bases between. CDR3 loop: CATPGGVRFF. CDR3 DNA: TGTGCCACCCCGGGGGGCGTGCGGTTCTTC.

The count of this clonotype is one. The CDR3: CSAFTGGSYEQYF. The DNA for the CDR3 is TGCAGCGCGTTCACAGGGGGCTCCTACGAGCAGTACTTC. This chain links TRBV29-1 with TRBJ2-7; 8 positions match TRBD1. The germline V gene has CDR1 SQVTM and CDR2 ANQGSEA. Losses at the gene ends were 7 bases for V and 0 bases for J; bases not matched to a gene: 5. This CDR3 has 13 amino acids.

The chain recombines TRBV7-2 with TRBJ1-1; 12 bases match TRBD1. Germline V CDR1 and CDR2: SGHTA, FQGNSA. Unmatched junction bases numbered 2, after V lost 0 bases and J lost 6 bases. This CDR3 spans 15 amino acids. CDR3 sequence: CASSLAGQGAAEAFF. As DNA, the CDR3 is TGTGCCAGCAGCTTAGCGGGACAGGGGGCCGCTGAAGCTTTCTTT.

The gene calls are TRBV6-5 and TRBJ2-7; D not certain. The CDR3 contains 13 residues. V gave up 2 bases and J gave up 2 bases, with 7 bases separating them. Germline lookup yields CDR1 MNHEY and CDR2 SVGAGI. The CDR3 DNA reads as TGTGCCAGCAGTTACGCGGAGACCTACGAGCAGTACTTC. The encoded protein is CASSYAETYEQYF.

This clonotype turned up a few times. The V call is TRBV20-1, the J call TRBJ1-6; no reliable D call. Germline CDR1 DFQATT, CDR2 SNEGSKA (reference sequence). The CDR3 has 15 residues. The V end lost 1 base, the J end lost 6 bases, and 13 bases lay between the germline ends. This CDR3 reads CSARGQARFNSPLHF. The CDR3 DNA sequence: TGCAGTGCTAGAGGGCAAGCGAGGTTTAATTCACCCCTCCACTTT.